This TCR beta chain was obtained from a study of glioma-infiltrating T cells after dendritic cell vaccination. Whole-study context: Dendritic cell vaccination trial patients had either newly diagnosed or recurrent glioblastoma.

Libraries were prepared by immunoSEQ multiplex PCR; TCRdb keeps only in-frame clonotypes and omits some of them. The table lists about 92,000 clones, 70% to 90% of them singletons. This CDR3 has 12 residues. The germline V and J ends were trimmed by 0 bases and 7 bases, with 7 bases remaining between them. CDR1 SEHNR and CDR2 FQNEAQ come from the germline V gene (reference sequence). This rearrangement joins TRBV7-9 to TRBJ2-7; D gene unclear. Sequencing was performed on blood, taken before dendritic cell vaccination. This TCR derives from a human donor with glioblastoma. The DNA of the CDR3 is TGTGCCAGCAGCTTAGCCAGCAGGGAGCAGTACTTC. As protein: CASSLASREQYF. The variable domain in full, with the rest retrieved from reference TRBV7-9 and TRBJ2-7, is DTGVSQNPRHKITKRGQNVTFRCDPISEHNRLYWYRQTLGQGPEFLTYFQNEAQLEKSRLLSDRFSAERPKGSFSTLEIQRTEQGDSAMYLCASSLASREQYFGPGTRLTVT.